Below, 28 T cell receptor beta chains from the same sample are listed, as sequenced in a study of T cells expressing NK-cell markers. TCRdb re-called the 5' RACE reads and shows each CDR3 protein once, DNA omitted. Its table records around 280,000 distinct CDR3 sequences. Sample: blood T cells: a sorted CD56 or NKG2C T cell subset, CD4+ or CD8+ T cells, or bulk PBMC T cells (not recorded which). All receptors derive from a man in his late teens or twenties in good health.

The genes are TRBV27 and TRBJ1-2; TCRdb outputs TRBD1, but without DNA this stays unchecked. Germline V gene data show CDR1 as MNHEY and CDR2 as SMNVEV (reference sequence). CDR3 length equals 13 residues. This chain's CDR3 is CASSQTGTAGYTF.

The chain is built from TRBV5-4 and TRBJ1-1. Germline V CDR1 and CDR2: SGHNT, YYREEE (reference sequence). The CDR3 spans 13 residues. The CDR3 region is CASSLYGSTEAFF.

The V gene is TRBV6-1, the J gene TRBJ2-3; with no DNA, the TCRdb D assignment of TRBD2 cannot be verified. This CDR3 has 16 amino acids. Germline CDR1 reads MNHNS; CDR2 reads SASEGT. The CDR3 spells CASNLADRVKPDTQYF.

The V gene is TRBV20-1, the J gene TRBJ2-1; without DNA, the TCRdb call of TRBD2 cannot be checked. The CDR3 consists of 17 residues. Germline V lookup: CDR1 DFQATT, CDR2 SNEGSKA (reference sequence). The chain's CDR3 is CSARVWREGQVSNEQFF.

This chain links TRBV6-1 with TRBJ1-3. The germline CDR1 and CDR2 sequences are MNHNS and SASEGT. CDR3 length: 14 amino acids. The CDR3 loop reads CASADSLSGNTIYF.

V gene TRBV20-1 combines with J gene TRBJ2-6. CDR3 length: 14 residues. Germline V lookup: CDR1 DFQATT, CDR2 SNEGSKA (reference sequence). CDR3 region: CSALGSSGANVLTF.

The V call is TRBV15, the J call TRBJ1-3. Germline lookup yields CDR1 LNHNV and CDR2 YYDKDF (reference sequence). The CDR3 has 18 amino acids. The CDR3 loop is CATSRDLGQRVSGNTIYF. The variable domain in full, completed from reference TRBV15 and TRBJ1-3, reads DAMVIQNPRYQVTQFGKPVTLSCSQTLNHNVMYWYQQKSSQAPKLLFHYYDKDFNNEADTPDNFQSRRPNTSFCFLDIRSPGLGDTAMYLCATSRDLGQRVSGNTIYFGEGSWLTVV.

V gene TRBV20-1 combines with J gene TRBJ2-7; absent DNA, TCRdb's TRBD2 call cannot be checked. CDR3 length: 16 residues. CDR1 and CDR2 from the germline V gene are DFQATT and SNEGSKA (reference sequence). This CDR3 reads CSARPLAGDSSYEQYF.

The CDR3 protein is CASTTAGGPSEQYF. The chain combines TRBV28 with TRBJ2-7; with no DNA, the TCRdb D assignment of TRBD2 cannot be verified. Per the germline V gene, CDR1 is MDHEN and CDR2 is SYDVKM. The CDR3 has 14 amino acids.

The CDR3 reads CASSIAAGGNGNQPQHF. This chain links TRBV19 with TRBJ1-5. From germline, CDR1 is LNHDA and CDR2 SQIVND (reference sequence). This CDR3 is built from 17 residues.

The CDR3 region is CASSEPTTEQFF. The rearrangement uses TRBV10-2 and TRBJ2-1. The CDR3 is 12 residues long. CDR1 is WSHSY, CDR2 SAAADI, per germline.

The chain's CDR3 is CASSRTGDGGAYEQYF. The chain joins TRBV7-2 to TRBJ2-7; there is no DNA to check the TCRdb D call of TRBD1. Looked up from germline, CDR1 is SGHTA and CDR2 is FQGNSA. This CDR3 comprises 16 residues.

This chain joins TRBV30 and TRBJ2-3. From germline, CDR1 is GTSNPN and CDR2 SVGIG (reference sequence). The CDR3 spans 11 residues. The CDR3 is CAWSVLDTQYF.

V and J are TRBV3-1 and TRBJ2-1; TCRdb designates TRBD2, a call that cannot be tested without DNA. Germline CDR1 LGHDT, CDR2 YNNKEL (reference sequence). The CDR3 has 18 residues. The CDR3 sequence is CASSQEGRGLAGINEQFF.

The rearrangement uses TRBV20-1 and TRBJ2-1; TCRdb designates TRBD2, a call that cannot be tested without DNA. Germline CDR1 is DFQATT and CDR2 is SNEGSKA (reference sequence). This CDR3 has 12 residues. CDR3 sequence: CSGGRVSPEQFF.

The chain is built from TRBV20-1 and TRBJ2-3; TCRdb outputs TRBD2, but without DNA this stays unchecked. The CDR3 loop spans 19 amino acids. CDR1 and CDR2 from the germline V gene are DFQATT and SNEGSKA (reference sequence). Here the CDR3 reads CSARDHRVGLAGATDTQYF.

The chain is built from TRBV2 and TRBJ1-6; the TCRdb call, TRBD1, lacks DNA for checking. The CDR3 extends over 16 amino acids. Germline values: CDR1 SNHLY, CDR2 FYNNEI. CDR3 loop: CASTRGRSSYNSPLHF.

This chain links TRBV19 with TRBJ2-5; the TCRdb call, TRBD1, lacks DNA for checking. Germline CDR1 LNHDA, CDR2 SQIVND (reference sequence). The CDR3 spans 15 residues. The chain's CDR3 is CASSGRLEPPGTQYF.

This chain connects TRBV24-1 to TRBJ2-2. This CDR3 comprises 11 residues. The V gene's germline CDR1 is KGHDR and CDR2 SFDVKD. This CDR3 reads CASQGTGELFF.

This CDR3 is CASSYQGQELVTDTQYF. The genes are TRBV5-6 and TRBJ2-3; the D gene TCRdb calls, TRBD1, cannot be checked with no DNA. Looked up from germline, CDR1 is SGHDT and CDR2 is YYEEEE. This CDR3 has 17 residues.

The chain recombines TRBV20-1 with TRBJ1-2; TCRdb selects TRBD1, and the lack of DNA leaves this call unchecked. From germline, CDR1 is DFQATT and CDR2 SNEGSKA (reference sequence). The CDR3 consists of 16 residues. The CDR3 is CSASAISGTANYGYTF.

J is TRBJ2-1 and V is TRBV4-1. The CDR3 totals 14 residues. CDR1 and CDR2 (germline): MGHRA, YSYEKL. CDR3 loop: CASSQGSSYNEQFF.

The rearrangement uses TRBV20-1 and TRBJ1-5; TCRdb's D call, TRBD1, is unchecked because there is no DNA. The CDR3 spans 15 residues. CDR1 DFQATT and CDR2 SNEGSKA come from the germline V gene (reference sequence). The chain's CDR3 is CSARQGTVGNQPQHF.

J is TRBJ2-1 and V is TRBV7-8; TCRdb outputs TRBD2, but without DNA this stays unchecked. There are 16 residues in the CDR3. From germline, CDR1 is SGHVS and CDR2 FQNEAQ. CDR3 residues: CASSRSGGSVYNEQFF.

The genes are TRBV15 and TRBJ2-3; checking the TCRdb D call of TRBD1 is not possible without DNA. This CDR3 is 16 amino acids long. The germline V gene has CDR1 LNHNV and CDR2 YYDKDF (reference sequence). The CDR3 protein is CATSRAGDRFTDTQYF.

CDR3: CSASDAGLANTGELFF. This rearrangement joins TRBV20-1 to TRBJ2-2; absent DNA, TCRdb's TRBD2 call cannot be checked. Looked up from germline, CDR1 is DFQATT and CDR2 is SNEGSKA (reference sequence). This CDR3 is built from 16 residues.

CDR3: CASSHSIAAGRALYNEQFF. The chain carries TRBV3-2 and TRBJ2-1; with no DNA, the TCRdb D assignment of TRBD2 cannot be verified. TRBV3-2 is given as a pseudogene. The CDR3 contains 19 residues.

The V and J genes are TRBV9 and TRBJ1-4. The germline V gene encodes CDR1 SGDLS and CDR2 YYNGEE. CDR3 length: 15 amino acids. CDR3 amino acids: CASSLAVGTNEKLFF. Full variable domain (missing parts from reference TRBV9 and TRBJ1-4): DSGVTQTPKHLITATGQRVTLRCSPRSGDLSVYWYQQSLDQGLQFLIQYYNGEERAKGNILERFSAQQFPDLHSELNLSSLELGDSALYFCASSLAVGTNEKLFFGSGTQLSVL.